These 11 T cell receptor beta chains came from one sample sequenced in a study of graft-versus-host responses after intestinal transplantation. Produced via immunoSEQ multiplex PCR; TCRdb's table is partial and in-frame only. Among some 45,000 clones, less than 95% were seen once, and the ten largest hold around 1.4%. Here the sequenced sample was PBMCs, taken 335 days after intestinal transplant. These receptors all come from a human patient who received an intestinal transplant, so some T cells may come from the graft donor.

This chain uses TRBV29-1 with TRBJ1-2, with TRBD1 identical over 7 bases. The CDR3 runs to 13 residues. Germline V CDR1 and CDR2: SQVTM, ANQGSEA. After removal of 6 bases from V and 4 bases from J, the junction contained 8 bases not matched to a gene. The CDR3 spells CSVNPGQPYGYTF. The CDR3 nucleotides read TGCAGCGTAAACCCGGGACAGCCCTATGGCTACACCTTC.

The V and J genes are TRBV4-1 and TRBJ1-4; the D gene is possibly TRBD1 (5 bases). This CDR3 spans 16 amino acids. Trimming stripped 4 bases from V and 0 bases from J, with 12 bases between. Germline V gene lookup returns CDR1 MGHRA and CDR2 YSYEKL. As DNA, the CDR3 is TGCGCCAGCAGCCGGGGGTTTCTTGCAACTAATGAAAAACTGTTTTTT. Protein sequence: CASSRGFLATNEKLFF.

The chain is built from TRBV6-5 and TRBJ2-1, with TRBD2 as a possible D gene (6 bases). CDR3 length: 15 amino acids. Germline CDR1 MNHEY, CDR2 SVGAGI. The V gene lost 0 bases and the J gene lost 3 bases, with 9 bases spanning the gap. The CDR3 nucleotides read TGTGCCAGCAGTTACTCTAGCGGAGTCTACAATGAGCAGTTCTTC. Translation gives CASSYSSGVYNEQFF.

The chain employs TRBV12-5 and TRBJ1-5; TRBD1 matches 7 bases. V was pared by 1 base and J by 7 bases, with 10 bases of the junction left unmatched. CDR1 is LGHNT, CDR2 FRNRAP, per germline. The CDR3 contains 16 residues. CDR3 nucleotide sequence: TGTGCTAGTGGTTTGGAACACAGGGGCGGGAAACAGCCCCAGCATTTT. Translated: CASGLEHRGGKQPQHF.

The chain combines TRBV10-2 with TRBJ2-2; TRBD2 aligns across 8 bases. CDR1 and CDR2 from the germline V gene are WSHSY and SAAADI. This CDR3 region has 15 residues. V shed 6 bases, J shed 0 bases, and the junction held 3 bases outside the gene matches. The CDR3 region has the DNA TGCGCCAGCAGCGGGGGGGTGACGAACACCGGGGAGCTGTTTTTT. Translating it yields CASSGGVTNTGELFF.

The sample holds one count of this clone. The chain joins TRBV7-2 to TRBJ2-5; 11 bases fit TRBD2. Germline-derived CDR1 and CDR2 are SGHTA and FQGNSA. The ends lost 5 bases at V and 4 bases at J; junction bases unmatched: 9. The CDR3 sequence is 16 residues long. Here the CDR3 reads CASSTIAGGLPETQYF. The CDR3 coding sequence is TGTGCCAGCAGCACCATAGCGGGGGGGCTCCCAGAGACCCAGTACTTC. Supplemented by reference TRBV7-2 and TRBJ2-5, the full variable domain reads GAGVSQSPSNKVTEKGKDVELRCDPISGHTALYWYRQSLGQGLEFLIYFQGNSAPDKSGLPSDRFSAERTGGSVSTLTIQRTQQEDSAVYLCASSTIAGGLPETQYFGPGTRLLVL.

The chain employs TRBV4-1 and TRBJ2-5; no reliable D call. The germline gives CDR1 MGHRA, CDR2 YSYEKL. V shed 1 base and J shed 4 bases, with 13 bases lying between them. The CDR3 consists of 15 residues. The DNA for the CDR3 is TGCGCCAGCAGCCAAGGAAGAGGATTTACAGAGACCCAGTACTTC. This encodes CASSQGRGFTETQYF.

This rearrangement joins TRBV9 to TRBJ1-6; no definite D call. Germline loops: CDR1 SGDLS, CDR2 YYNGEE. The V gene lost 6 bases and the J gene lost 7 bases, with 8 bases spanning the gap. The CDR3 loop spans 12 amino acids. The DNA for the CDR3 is TGTGCCAGCACCAGTTCGAATTCACCCCTCCACTTT. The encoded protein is CASTSSNSPLHF. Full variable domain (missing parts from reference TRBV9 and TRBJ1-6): DSGVTQTPKHLITATGQRVTLRCSPRSGDLSVYWYQQSLDQGLQFLIQYYNGEERAKGNILERFSAQQFPDLHSELNLSSLELGDSALYFCASTSSNSPLHFGNGTRLTVT.

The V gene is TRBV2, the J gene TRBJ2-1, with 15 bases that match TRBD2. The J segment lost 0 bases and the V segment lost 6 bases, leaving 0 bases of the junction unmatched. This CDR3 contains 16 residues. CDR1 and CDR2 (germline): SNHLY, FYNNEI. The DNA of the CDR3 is TGTGCCAGCAGGGGACTAGCGGGAGGCTCCTACAATGAGCAGTTCTTC. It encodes CASRGLAGGSYNEQFF.

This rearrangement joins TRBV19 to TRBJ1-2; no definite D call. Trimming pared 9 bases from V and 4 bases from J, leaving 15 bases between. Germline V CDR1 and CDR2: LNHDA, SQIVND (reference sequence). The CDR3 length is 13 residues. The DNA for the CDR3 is TGTGCCAGCCGGCGGTCCAGGATCTATGGCTACACCTTC. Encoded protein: CASRRSRIYGYTF.

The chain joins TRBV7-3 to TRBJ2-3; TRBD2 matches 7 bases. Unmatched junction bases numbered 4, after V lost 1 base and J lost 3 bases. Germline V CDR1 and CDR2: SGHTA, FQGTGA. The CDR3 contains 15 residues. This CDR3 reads CASSLSGRETDTQYF. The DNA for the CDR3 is TGTGCCAGCAGCTTAAGCGGGAGAGAGACAGATACGCAGTATTTT.